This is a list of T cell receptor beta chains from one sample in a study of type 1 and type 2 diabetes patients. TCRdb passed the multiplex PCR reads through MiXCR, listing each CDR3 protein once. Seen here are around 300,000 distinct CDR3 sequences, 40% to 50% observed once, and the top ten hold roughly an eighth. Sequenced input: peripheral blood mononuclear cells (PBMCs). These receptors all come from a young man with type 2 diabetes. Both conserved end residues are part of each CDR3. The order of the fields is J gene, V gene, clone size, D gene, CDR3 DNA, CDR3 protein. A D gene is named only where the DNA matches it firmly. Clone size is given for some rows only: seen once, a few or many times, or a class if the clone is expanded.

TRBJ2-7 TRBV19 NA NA TGTGCCAGTAGTCCCTCGACAGCCTACGAGCAGTACTTC CASSPSTAYEQYF
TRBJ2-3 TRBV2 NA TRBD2 TGTGCCAGCAGCGTCAGCGGGGGGGGATCAGATACGCAGTATTTT CASSVSGGGSDTQYF
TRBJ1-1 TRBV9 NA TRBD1 TGTGCCAGCAGCGCCGGAAGACAGGGGAACACTGAAGCTTTCTTT CASSAGRQGNTEAFF
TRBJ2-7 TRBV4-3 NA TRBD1 TGCGCCAGCAGCCAAGCGCGACAGGGCTACGAGCAGTACTTC CASSQARQGYEQYF
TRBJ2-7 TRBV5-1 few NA TGCGCCAGCAGCGGAAAGTTGGGGGAGCAGTACTTC CASSGKLGEQYF
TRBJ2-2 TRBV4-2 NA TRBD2 TGTGCCAGCTTGGGGGGGAGACACACCGGGGAGCTGTTTTTT CASLGGRHTGELFF
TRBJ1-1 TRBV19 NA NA TGTGCCAGTAGTCTACACACAGGGAACACTGAAGTTTTCTTT CASSLHTGNTEVFF
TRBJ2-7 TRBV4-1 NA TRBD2 TGCGCCAGCAGCCAAGGAAGGACCGGGACTAGCGGGAGATTCTACGAGCAGTACTTC CASSQGRTGTSGRFYEQYF
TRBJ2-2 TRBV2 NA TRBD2 TGTGCCAGCAGTCTAACGGGGACTAGCGTGAACACCGGGGAGCTGTTTTTT CASSLTGTSVNTGELFF
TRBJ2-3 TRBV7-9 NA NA TGTGCCAGCAGCACACCCGGTCCGCGCACAGATACGCAGTATTTT CASSTPGPRTDTQYF
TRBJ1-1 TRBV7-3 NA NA TGTGCCAGCAGCTTACTGGAGAACACTGAAGCTTTCTTT CASSLLENTEAFF
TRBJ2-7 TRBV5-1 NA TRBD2 TGTGCCACCTTATCTGAGCGGGGCTACGAGCAGTACTTC CATLSERGYEQYF
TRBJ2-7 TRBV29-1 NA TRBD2 TGCAGCGCGACCCTAGCGGGAGGTTACGAGCAGTACTTC CSATLAGGYEQYF
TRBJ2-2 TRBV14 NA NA TGTGCCAGCAGCCAAGACCAGAACGCCGGGGAGCTGTTTTTT CASSQDQNAGELFF
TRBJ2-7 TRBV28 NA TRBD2 TGTGCCAGCAGTTTGAGCGGGAGGGAGAACGAGCAGTACTTC CASSLSGRENEQYF
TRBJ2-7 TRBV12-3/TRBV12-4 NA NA TGTGCCAGCAGTCTCCTTTGGGGGAGGCCCTACGAGCAGTACTTC CASSLLWGRPYEQYF
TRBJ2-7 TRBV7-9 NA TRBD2 TGTGCCAGCAGCAGTCTTAGCGGGGGGCGCTACGAGCGGTACTTC CASSSLSGGRYERYF
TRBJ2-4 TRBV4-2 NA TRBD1 TGTGCCAGCAGCCATAACACGGGACAGGGAATTGGCATTCAGTACTTC CASSHNTGQGIGIQYF
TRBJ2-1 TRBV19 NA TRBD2 TGTGCCAGTAGTGGGGGACTAGCAGGTTACAATGAGCAGTTCTTC CASSGGLAGYNEQFF
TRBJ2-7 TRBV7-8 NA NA TGTGCCAGCAGCTTAGCGGGCAGGGTTGCCTACGAGCAGTACTTC CASSLAGRVAYEQYF
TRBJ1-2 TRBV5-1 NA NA TGCGCCAGCAGCATACAATACCGGGACAATCTTCGCTATGGCTACACCTTC CASSIQYRDNLRYGYTF
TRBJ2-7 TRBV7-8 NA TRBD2 TGTGCCAGCAGTCGCGGACTAGCGGGAGGGTTAATTTACGAGCAGTACTTC CASSRGLAGGLIYEQYF
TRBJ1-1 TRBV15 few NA TGTGCCACCAGCAGAGAGAGGGGTTTGAACACTGAAGCTTTCTTT CATSRERGLNTEAFF
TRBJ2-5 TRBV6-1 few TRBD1 TGTGCCAGCAGTTTACAGGGGCAAGAGACCCAGTACTTC CASSLQGQETQYF
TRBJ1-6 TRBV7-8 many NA TGTGCCAGCAGCTCCCGAGGGGGTTACTCACCCCTCCACTTT CASSSRGGYSPLHF
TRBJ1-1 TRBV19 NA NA TGTGCCACCCTGAAACTCCCACCGGGACTCGGAGGGGCTGAAGCTTTCTTT CATLKLPPGLGGAEAFF
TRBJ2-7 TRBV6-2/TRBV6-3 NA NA TGTGTCAGCAGTTCTCACAGGCCCCTTAGGGAGCAGTACTTC CVSSSHRPLREQYF
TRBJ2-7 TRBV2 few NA TGTGCCAGCAGTCCCTTCGGGAGTCTCTCCTACGAGCAGTACTTC CASSPFGSLSYEQYF
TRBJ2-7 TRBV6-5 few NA TGTGCCAGCAGTCAACCACCGGTCCACTACGAGCAGTACTTC CASSQPPVHYEQYF
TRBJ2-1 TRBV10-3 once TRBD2 TGTGCCATCACCAACCATGGCGGGGGGGAGAATGAGCAGTTCTTC CAITNHGGGENEQFF
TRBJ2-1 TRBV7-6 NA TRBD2 TGTGCCAGCAGCGGACTAGCGGGGAATGAGCAGTTCTTC CASSGLAGNEQFF
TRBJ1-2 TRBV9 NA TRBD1 TGTGCCAGCAGCGTAGGTGTGACAGGGGGCGGCGACTATGGCTACACCTTC CASSVGVTGGGDYGYTF
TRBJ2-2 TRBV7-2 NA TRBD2 TGTGCCAGTAGTGCTAGCGGGAACACCGGGGAGCTGTTTTTT CASSASGNTGELFF
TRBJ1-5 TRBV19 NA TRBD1 TGTGCTTCAAACAGGGGGCTATCTGGCAATCAGCCCCAGCATTTT CASNRGLSGNQPQHF
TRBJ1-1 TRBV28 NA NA TGTGCCAGTTGGACAGTTCCGAACACTGAAGCTTTCTTT CASWTVPNTEAFF
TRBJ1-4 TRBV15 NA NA TGTGCCACCAGCAGAGATTTGGGAAAACTGTTTTTT CATSRDLGKLFF
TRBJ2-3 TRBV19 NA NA TGTGCCAGTAGTATGGGGACAAGGACTAGCACAGATACGCAGTATTTT CASSMGTRTSTDTQYF
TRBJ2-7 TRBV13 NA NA TGTGCCAGCAGCTCAGGGACGTCCGCCTACGAGCAGTACTTC CASSSGTSAYEQYF
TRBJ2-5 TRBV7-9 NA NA TGTGCCAGCAGCTTACCTGCGGAAGAGACCCAGTACTTC CASSLPAEETQYF
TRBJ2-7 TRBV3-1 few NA TGTGCCAGCAGCCAAGATCCTGGCAGCAACTACGAGCAGTACTTC CASSQDPGSNYEQYF
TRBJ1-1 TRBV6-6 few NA TGTGCCAGCAGCCCCATTAGCATGAACACTGAAGCTTTCTTT CASSPISMNTEAFF
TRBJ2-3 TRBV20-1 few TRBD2 TGCAGTGCTAGAGTCGGGGGGAGTAGCACAGATACGCAGTATTTT CSARVGGSSTDTQYF